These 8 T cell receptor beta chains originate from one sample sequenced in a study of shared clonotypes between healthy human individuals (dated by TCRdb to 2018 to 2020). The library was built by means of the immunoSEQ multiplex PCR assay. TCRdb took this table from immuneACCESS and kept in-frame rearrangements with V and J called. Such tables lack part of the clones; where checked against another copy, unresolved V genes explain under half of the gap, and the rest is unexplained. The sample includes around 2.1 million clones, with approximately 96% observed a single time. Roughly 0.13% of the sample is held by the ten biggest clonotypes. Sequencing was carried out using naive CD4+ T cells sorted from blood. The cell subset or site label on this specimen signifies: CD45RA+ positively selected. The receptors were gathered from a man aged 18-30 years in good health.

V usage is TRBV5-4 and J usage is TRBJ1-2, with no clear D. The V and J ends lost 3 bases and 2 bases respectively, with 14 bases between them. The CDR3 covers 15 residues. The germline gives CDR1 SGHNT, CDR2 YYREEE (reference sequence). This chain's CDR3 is CASSYEGTANYGYTF. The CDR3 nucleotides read TGTGCCAGCAGCTACGAGGGAACGGCCAACTATGGCTACACCTTC. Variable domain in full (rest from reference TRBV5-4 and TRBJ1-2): ETGVTQSPTHLIKTRGQQVTLRCSSQSGHNTVSWYQQALGQGPQFIFQYYREEENGRGNFPPRFSGLQFPNYSSELNVNALELDDSALYLCASSYEGTANYGYTFGSGTRLTVV.

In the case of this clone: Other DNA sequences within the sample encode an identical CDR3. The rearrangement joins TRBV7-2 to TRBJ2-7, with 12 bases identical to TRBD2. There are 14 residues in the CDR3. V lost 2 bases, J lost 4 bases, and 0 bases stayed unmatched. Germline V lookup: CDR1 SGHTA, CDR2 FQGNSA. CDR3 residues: CASSLLAGGYEQYF. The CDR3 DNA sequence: TGTGCCAGCAGCTTACTAGCGGGAGGGTACGAGCAGTACTTC.

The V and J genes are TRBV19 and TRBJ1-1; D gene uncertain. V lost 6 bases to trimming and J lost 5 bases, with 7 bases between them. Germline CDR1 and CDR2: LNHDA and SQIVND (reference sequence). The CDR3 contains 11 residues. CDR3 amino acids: CASSLYTEAFF. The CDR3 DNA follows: TGTGCCAGTAGCCTCTATACTGAAGCTTTCTTT.

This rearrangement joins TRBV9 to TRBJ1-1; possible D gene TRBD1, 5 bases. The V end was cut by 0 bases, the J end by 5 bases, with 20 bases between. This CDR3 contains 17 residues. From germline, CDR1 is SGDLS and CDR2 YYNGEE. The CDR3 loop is CASSVGPGGTILTEAFF. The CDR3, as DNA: TGTGCCAGCAGCGTAGGACCCGGTGGGACCATTTTAACTGAAGCTTTCTTT.

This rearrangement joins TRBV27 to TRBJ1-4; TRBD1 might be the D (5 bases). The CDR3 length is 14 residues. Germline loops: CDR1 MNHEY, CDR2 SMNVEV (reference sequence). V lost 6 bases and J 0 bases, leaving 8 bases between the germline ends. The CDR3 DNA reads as TGTGCCAGCAGGACAGACTCAACTAATGAAAAACTGTTTTTT. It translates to CASRTDSTNEKLFF.

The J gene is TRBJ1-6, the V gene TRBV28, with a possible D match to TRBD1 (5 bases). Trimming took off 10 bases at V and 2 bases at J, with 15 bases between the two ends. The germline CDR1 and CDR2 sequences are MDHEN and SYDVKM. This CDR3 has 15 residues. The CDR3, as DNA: TGTGCCACCTCGACTCAGGGTGCCTATAATTCACCCCTCCACTTT. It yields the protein CATSTQGAYNSPLHF.

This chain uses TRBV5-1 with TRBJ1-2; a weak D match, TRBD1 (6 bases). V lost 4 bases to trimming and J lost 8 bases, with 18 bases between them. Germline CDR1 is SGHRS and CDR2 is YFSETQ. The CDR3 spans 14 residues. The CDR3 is CASSVLGGTKGYTF. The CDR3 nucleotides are TGCGCCAGCAGCGTCCTTGGGGGGACAAAGGGCTACACCTTC.

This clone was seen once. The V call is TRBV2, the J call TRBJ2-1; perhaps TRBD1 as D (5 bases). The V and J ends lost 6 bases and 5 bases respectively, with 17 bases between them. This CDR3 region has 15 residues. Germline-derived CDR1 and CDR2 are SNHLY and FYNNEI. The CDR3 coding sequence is TGTGCCAGCAGCGAAACCCGGACATCGAACAATGAGCAGTTCTTC. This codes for CASSETRTSNNEQFF. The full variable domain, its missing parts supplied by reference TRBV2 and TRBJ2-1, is EPEVTQTPSHQVTQMGQEVILRCVPISNHLYFYWYRQILGQKVEFLVSFYNNEISEKSEIFDDQFSVERPDGSNFTLKIRSTKLEDSAMYFCASSETRTSNNEQFFGPGTRLTVL.